This T cell receptor beta chain was observed in a study of blood T cell repertoires in COVID-19 (dated by TCRdb to 2020 to 2022). With regard to the full study: Collaborator samples came from the United States, Italy and Spain and covered acute and convalescent phases of COVID-19. The prospective study material was composed of cDNA or gDNA derived from T cells, B-cell-depleted T cells, or PBMCs. Deeply sampled blood TCRbeta repertoires from subjects exposed to, actively infected with, or recovered from COVID-19 were included in the dataset. The repertoires were made available in a free public database intended to serve as a resource for research on the immune response to SARS-CoV-2. Samples were obtained from the ongoing ImmuneRACE study (first 160 participants) and from approximately 1,200 subjects provided by 6 global collaborators. Nearly every sample came with metadata listing a de-identified subject ID, COVID-19 status, age in years and sex. Where HLA class I and class II types were available, the types were taken from metadata supplied by the sample provider, not from assay-based typing.

TCRbeta CDR3 regions were amplified from genomic DNA using the immunoSEQ Assay, a bias-controlled multiplex PCR. As for the authors' bioinformatics: Within the assay, amplification of reference gene primers was used to estimate how many nucleated cells each sample contained. To quantify the absolute abundance of each unique TCRbeta CDR3 rearrangement, sequence reads were collapsed and filtered. Productive Simpson clonality was computed per sample as the square root of Simpson's diversity index over productive rearrangements. TCRdb mirrors the immuneACCESS table, restricted to in-frame sequences. Some clones are absent from its copies; in checked studies, under half trace to an unresolved V gene, and the reason for the others is unknown. The DNA gave D and trimming, while V, J and clone size come from that table. This sample is represented by just under 45,000 clones; approximately 89% of them were singletons. The ten largest make up 1% to 1.5% of the sample.

Collaborating institutions collected whole blood in K2EDTA tubes following their own protocols. Collaborator samples were shipped for TCRbeta analysis as frozen whole blood, isolated PBMCs, or DNA extracted from either sample type. Points the paper makes about the study in general: The amount of clinical and demographic metadata varied by source and participant and was provided uncurated.

Inclusive of the bounding cysteine and phenylalanine, the CDR3 is 14 residues long. CDR3 DNA only is kept here, 42 bases in frame from base 1. CDR1 and CDR2, looked up from the germline V gene (reference sequence), are SEHNR and FQNEAQ. Trimming removed 9 bases from V and 5 bases from J, leaving 14 bases between the germline ends. This clone appeared a few times. Its antigen is not yet known. Base qualities are not recorded, but no much larger clone differs from it by a single base. Rearrangement joined TRBV7-9 to TRBJ1-6, and the D gene may be TRBD1, 5 bases matching. This clonotype was sampled from a woman aged 40 to 55 with acute or convalescent COVID-19. What was sequenced was peripheral blood. The CDR3 has the sequence CASGAGVDNSPLHF. The DNA sequence is given as TGTGCCAGTGGAGCGGGGGTGGATAATTCACCCCTCCACTTT.